This TCR beta chain was documented in a study of CD8 T cells in ankylosing spondylitis. This clonotype was observed at least ten times. As yet, its antigen is unknown. Using its own MiXCR run on the 5' RACE reads, TCRdb lists one record per CDR3 protein. Of about 130,000 distinct CDR3 sequences in the sample, 7% were seen once. Trimming at V came to 3 bases and at J to 4 bases, leaving 5 bases not matched to a gene. Germline V gene data show CDR1 as KGHSH and CDR2 as LQKENI. This CDR3 has 16 amino acids. Study observations and caveats: Reportedly, disease-linked clones are significantly enriched in ankylosing spondylitis patients' matched synovial fluid. Reactive arthritis synovial fluid and blood were previously reported to contain some motif variants. A TCR beta motif of fewer than ten highly homologous variants seemed to mark ankylosing spondylitis blood. Peripheral blood held disease-linked clones only at relatively low frequency, and these were CD8+.

This rearrangement joins TRBV18 to TRBJ2-2; 10 positions agree with TRBD2. This clonotype originated in a male donor with ankylosing spondylitis or in good health (not recorded which). The specimen was blood, either unsorted or a sorted T cell fraction (not recorded which). CDR3 residues: CASSPQAGGLTGELFF. DNA for the CDR3: TGTGCCAGCTCACCTCAAGCGGGGGGGCTCACCGGGGAGCTGTTTTTT. Complete variable domain (other parts from reference TRBV18 and TRBJ2-2): NAGVMQNPRHLVRRRGQEARLRCSPMKGHSHVYWYRQLPEEGLKFMVYLQKENIIDESGMPKERFSAEFPKEGPSILRIQQVVRGDSAAYFCASSPQAGGLTGELFFGEGSRLTVL.